The clone carrying this T cell receptor beta chain was counted between two and nine times. Antigen: not known. These data originate in a study of T cells after posttransplantation cyclophosphamide. Study-level results: Later post-transplant blood repertoires were often dominated by donor CD8+ memory clones.

Produced via immunoSEQ multiplex PCR; TCRdb's table is partial and in-frame only. The sample holds 32,000 or so clones, and no clone turns up only once. The V gene end was trimmed by 1 base and the J gene end by 2 bases; junction bases not matched to a gene: 1. Germline CDR1 reads MGHRA; CDR2 reads YSYEKL. The CDR3 sequence is 17 residues long. This related bone marrow graft donor gave peripheral blood on the day of marrow donation. The receptor's source is a woman in her sixties or seventies in good health, CMV-negative, and a related stem cell transplant donor. The sample comprised PBMCs. The chain recombines TRBV4-1 with TRBJ2-5; TRBD2 aligns across 16 bases. The CDR3: CASSQGGLAGGQETQYF. The CDR3 nucleotides are TGCGCCAGCAGCCAAGGGGGACTAGCGGGGGGGCAAGAGACCCAGTACTTC.